This TCR beta chain was sequenced in a study of OX40 agonist ivuxolimab in advanced cancers. Profiled with immunoSEQ multiplex PCR; TCRdb holds only in-frame clones, not every one. This table has around 90,000 clones, roughly nine tenths appearing once. This CDR3 spans 16 amino acids. V trimming: 0 bases; J trimming: 5 bases; junction bases outside the gene matches: 8. Germline-derived CDR1 and CDR2 are SNHLY and FYNNEI. The rearrangement uses TRBV2 and TRBJ2-7; TRBD2 matches 9 bases. This clonotype was obtained from an adult with an advanced solid tumor such as melanoma, head and neck, liver or kidney cancer. The sequencing used CD4+ or CD8+ T cells sorted from blood, collected in a trial of the OX40 agonist ivuxolimab. CDR3 amino acids: CASSEALTSGQNEQYF. The CDR3 nucleotides are TGTGCCAGCAGTGAAGCGCTAACTAGCGGGCAGAACGAGCAGTACTTC.